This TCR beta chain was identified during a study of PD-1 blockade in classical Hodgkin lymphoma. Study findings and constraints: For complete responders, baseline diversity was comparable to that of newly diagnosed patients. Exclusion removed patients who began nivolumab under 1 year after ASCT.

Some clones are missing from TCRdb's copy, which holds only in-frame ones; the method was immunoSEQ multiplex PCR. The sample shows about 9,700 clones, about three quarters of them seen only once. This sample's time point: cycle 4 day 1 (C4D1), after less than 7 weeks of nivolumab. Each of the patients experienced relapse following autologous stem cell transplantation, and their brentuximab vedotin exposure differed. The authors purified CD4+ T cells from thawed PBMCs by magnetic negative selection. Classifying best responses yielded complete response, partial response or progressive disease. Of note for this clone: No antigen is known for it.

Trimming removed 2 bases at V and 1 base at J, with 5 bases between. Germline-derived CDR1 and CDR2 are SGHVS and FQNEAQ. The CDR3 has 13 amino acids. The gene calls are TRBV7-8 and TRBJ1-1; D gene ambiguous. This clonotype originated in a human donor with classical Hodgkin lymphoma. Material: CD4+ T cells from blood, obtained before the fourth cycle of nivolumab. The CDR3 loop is CASSLNQNTEAFF. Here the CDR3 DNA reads TGTGCCAGCAGCTTAAATCAGAACACTGAAGCTTTCTTT.